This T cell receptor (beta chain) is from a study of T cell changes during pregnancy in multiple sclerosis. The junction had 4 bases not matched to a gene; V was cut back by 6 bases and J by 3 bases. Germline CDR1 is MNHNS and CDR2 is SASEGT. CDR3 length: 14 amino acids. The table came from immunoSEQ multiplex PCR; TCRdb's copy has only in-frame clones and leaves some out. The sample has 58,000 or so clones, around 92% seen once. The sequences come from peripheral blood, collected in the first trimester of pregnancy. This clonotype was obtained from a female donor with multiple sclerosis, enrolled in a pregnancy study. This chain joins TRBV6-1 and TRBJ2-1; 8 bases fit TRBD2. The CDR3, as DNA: TGTGCCAGCAGCCAGGGACTAGACTACAATGAGCAGTTCTTC. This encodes CASSQGLDYNEQFF.